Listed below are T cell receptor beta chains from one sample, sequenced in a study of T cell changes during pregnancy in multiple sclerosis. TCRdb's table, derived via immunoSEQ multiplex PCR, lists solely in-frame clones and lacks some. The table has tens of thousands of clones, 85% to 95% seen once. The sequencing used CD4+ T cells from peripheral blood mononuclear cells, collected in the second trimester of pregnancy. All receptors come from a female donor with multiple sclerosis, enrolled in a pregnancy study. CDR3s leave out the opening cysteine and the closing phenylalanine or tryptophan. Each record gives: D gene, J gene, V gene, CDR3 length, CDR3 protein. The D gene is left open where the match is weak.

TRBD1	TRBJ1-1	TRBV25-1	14	ASSANRGRMNTEAF
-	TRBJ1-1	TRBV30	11	AWSVQGNTEAF
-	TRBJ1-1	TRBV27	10	ASSFPGSEAF
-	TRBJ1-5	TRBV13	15	ASSLRWRSLLDQPQH
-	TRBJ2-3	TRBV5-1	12	ASSYYGSTDTQY
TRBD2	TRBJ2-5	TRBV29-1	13	SGRPGLIANGPQY
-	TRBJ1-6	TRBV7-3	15	ASSLIGGEGERSPLH
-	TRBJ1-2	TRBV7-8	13	ASSSGLGRNYGYT
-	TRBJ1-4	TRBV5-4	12	ASSFMGGNEKLF
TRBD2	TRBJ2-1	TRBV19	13	ASSAPRGSYNEQF
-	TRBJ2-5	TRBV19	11	ASSIGVPETQY
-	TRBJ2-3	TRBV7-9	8	ASRADTQY
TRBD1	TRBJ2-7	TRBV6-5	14	ASSFLQGSSSYEQY
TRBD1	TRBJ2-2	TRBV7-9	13	ASSATTGDAGELF
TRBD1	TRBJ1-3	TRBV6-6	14	ASSGWTGALGNTIY
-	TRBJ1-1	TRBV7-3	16	ASSLKRWGARGGTEAF
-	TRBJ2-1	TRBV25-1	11	ASSGIYRDEQF
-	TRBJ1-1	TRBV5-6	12	ASSSIDRNTEAF
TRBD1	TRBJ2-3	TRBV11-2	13	ASSPDRGGTDTQY
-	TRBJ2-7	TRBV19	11	ASSIGHYYEQY
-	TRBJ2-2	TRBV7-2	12	ASSKIRNTGELF
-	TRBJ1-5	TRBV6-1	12	ASSGPLSNQPQH
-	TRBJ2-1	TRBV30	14	AWREHRQVGYNEQF
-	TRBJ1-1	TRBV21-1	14	ASSKVPNRGNTEAF
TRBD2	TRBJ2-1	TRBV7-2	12	ASRLAGGPNEQF
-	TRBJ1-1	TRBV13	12	ASSLTGPGPEAF
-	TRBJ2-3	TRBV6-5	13	ASSYSISGADTQY
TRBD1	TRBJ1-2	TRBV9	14	ASSVEGDRSSEGYT
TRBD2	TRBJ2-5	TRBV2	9	AAGDLGTQY
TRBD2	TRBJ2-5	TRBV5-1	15	ASSLTPGTRVQETQY
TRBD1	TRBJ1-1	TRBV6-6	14	ASSSYLGQGGTEAF
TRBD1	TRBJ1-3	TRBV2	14	ASSGGTGRSGNTIY
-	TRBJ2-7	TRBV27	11	ASSSADSYEQY
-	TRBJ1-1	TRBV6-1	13	ASSESTGRNTEAF
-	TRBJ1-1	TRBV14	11	ASKEQPNTEAF
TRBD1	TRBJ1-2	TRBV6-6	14	ASSYSQPTYQGVIT
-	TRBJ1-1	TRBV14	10	ASSRGLQTAF
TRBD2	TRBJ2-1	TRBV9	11	ASKRGPHGEQF
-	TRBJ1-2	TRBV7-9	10	ASSLNLGGYT
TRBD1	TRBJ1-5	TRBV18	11	ASRQGENQPQH
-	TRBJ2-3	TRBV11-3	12	ASSPHTGTDTQY
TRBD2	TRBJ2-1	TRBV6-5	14	ASSSGLAGGSWEQF
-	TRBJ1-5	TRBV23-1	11	ASSQEEVQPQH
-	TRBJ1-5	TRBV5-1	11	ASSFESNQPQH
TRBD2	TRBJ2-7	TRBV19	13	ASSLSSGGRYEQY
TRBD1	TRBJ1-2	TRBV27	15	ASRKFRDRDSRGGYT
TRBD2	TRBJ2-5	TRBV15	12	AVRAGGLGETQY
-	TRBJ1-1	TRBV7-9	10	ASSPLVAEAF
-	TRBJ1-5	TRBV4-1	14	ASSQDRVPLGQPQH
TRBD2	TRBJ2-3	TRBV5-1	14	ASSENGGAVGDTQY
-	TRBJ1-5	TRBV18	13	ASSPGGAGDQPQH
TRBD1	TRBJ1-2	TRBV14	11	ASSQDRRTGFS
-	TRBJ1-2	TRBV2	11	ASSMVVGAGYT